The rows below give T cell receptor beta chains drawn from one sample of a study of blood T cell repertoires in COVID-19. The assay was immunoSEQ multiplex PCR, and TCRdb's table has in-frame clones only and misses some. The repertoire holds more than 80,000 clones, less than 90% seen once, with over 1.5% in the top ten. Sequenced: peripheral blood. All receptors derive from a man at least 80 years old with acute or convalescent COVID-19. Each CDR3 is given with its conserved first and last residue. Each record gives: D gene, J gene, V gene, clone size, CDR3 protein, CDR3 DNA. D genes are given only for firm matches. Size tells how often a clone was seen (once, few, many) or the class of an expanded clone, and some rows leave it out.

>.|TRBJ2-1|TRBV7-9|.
CASSPPGSNEQFF
TGTGCCAGCAGCCCGCCGGGAAGCAATGAGCAGTTCTTC
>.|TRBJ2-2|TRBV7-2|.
CASSLGHGAEKLFF
TGTGCCAGCAGCTTGGGACATGGAGCCGAGAAGCTGTTTTTT
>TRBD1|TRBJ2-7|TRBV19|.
CASSAGTGGSSYEQYF
TGTGCCAGTAGCGCCGGGACAGGGGGAAGCTCCTACGAGCAGTACTTC
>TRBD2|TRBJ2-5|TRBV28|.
CASSSLLAGGETQYF
TGTGCCAGCAGTTCATTACTAGCGGGAGGGGAGACCCAGTACTTC
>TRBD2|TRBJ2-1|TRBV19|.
CASSILSGLAGNEQFF
TGTGCCAGTAGTATTCTATCCGGACTAGCGGGGAATGAGCAGTTCTTC
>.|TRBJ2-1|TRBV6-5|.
CASSSDSSGGKEQFF
TGTGCCAGCAGCTCCGACAGCTCCGGCGGCAAGGAGCAGTTCTTC
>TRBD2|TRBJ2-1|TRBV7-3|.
CASSRTSGNNEQFF
TGTGCCAGCAGCAGGACTAGCGGGAACAATGAGCAGTTCTTC
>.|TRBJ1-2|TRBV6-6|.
CASSYSEVGYGYTF
TGTGCCAGCAGTTACTCGGAGGTGGGCTATGGCTACACCTTC
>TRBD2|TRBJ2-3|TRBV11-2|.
CASSLGLAGAVDTQYF
TGTGCCAGCAGCTTAGGGCTAGCGGGAGCGGTAGATACGCAGTATTTT
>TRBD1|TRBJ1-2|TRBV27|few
CASSSGQGGNYGYTF
TGTGCCAGCAGTTCCGGACAGGGGGGTAACTATGGCTACACCTTC
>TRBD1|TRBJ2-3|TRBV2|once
CASSFAQGADTQYF
TGTGCCAGCAGTTTTGCCCAGGGGGCCGATACGCAGTATTTT
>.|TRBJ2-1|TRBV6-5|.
CASSRSGSSYNEQFF
TGTGCCAGCAGTCGAAGCGGAAGCTCCTACAATGAGCAGTTCTTC
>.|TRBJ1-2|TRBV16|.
CASSLDRTWDGYTF
TGTGCCAGCAGCCTAGACAGGACCTGGGATGGCTACACCTTC
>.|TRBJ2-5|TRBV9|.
CASSPSPQETQYF
TGTGCCAGCAGCCCATCCCCACAAGAGACCCAGTACTTC
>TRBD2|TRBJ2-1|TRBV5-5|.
CASSLREEYNEQFF
TGTGCCAGCAGCTTGCGGGAGGAGTACAATGAGCAGTTCTTC
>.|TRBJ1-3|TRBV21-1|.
CASSKSSDRDPGGNTIYF
TGTGCCAGCAGCAAATCGTCGGACAGGGATCCGGGAGGAAACACCATATATTTT
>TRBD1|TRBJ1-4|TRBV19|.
CASSTTGGNEKLFF
TGTGCCAGTAGTACGACAGGGGGTAATGAAAAACTGTTTTTT
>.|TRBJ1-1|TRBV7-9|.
CASSLIGGGTEAFF
TGTGCCAGCAGCTTAATCGGCGGTGGGACTGAAGCTTTCTTT
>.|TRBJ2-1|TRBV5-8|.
CASSYTRSQFF
TGTGCCAGCAGCTACACCCGTTCGCAGTTCTTC
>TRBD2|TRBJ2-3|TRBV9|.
CASSPSSSGWGQYF
TGTGCCAGCAGCCCTTCCTCTAGCGGGTGGGGGCAGTATTTT
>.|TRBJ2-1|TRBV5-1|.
CASSLNPETGNEQFF
TGCGCCAGCAGCTTGAACCCCGAGACAGGCAATGAGCAGTTCTTC
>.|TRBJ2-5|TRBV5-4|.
CASSLVPRDEETQYF
TGTGCCAGCAGCTTGGTTCCGCGGGACGAAGAGACCCAGTACTTC
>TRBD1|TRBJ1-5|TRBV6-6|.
CASSGQGKDQPQHF
TGTGCCAGCAGTGGACAGGGGAAGGATCAGCCCCAGCATTTT
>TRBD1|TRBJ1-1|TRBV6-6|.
CASSLDRAEAFF
TGTGCCAGCAGTCTAGACAGGGCTGAAGCTTTCTTT
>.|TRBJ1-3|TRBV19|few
CASSIKGWSPGNTIYF
TGTGCCAGTAGTATAAAGGGGTGGTCACCTGGAAACACCATATATTTT
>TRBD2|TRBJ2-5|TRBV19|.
CASSISGGRLGTQYF
TGTGCCAGTAGTATTTCGGGAGGGCGGCTGGGGACCCAGTACTTC
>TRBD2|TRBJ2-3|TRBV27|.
CASSKGLAPGTDTQYF
TGTGCCAGCAGTAAAGGACTAGCGCCCGGCACAGATACGCAGTATTTT
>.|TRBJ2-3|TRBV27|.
CASLRASGQPGTQYF
TGTGCCAGCCTGAGGGCTTCGGGCCAACCGGGTACGCAGTATTTT
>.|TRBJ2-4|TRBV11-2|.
CASSFTRAGNIQYF
TGTGCCAGCAGCTTCACTAGGGCGGGAAACATTCAGTACTTC
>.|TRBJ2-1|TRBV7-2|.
CASSLVRVHNEQFF
TGTGCCAGCAGCTTAGTCAGGGTTCACAATGAGCAGTTCTTC
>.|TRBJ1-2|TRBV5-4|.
CASTPGGVRGYTF
TGTGCCAGCACCCCGGGGGGGGTCCGTGGCTACACCTTC
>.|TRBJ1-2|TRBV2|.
CASSELQQGQGYTF
TGTGCCAGCAGTGAACTGCAGCAGGGGCAAGGCTACACCTTC
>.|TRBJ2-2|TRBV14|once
CASSQHLGAGTGELFF
TGTGCCAGCAGCCAGCACCTGGGGGCCGGCACCGGGGAGCTGTTTTTT
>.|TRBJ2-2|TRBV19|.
CATWGRQGGTGELFF
TGTGCCACCTGGGGGCGGCAGGGAGGGACCGGGGAGCTGTTTTTT
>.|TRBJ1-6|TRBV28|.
CASNYRNSPLHF
TGTGCCAGCAATTACAGGAATTCACCCCTCCACTTT
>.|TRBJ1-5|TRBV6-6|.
CASSTTSNQPQHF
TGTGCCAGCAGTACGACAAGCAATCAGCCCCAGCATTTT
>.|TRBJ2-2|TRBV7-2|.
CASSLAGATGELFF
TGTGCCAGCAGCTTAGCTGGAGCTACCGGGGAGCTGTTTTTT
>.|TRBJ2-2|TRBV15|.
CATSYGVGDTGELFF
TGTGCCACCAGCTATGGGGTGGGAGACACCGGGGAGCTGTTTTTT
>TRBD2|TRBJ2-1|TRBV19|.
CASGTSGSSYNEQFF
TGTGCCAGTGGGACTAGCGGGAGCTCCTACAATGAGCAGTTCTTC
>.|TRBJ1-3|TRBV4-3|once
CASSQDITASGNTIYF
TGCGCCAGCAGCCAAGATATAACAGCCTCTGGAAACACCATATATTTT
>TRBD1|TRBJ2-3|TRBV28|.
CASSRQGDGRTDTQYF
TGTGCCAGCAGTCGACAGGGAGACGGACGCACAGATACGCAGTATTTT
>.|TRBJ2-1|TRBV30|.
CAWSHGGLPERFF
TGTGCCTGGAGTCACGGGGGACTCCCAGAGCGGTTCTTC
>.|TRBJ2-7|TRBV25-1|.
CASSSTGTYEQYF
TGTGCCAGCAGTAGCACAGGGACCTACGAGCAGTACTTC
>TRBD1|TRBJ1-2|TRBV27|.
CASLAWGQDSYTF
TGTGCCAGCTTAGCCTGGGGACAGGACAGCTACACCTTC
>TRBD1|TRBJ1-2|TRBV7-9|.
CASSFGSPGTAYGYTF
TGTGCCAGCAGCTTCGGGAGCCCAGGGACAGCCTATGGCTACACCTTC
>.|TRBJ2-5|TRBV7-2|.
CASSRDNQMGTQYF
TGTGCCAGCAGCCGGGACAACCAAATGGGGACCCAGTACTTC
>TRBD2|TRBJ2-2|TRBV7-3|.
CASSQTAGLVGGELFF
TGTGCCAGCAGCCAAACCGCCGGACTAGTCGGCGGGGAGCTGTTTTTT
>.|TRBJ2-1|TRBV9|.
CASSVGSSTSSYNEQFF
TGTGCCAGCAGCGTAGGGTCGTCTACGAGCTCCTACAATGAGCAGTTCTTC
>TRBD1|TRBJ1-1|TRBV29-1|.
CSVPTGLTEAFF
TGCAGCGTCCCGACAGGGTTGACTGAAGCTTTCTTT
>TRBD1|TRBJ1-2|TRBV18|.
CASSPLGQGTGVEYGYTF
TGTGCCAGCTCACCCCTTGGACAGGGGACGGGAGTAGAGTATGGCTACACCTTC
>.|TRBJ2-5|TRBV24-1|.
CATSDSVEETQYF
TGTGCCACCAGTGATTCGGTGGAAGAGACCCAGTACTTC
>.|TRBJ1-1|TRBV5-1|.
CASSLTRGTEAFF
TGCGCCAGCAGCTTAACCAGGGGCACTGAAGCTTTCTTT
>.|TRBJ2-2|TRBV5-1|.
CASSRGPPGELFF
TGCGCCAGCAGCCGAGGCCCCCCCGGGGAGCTGTTTTTT